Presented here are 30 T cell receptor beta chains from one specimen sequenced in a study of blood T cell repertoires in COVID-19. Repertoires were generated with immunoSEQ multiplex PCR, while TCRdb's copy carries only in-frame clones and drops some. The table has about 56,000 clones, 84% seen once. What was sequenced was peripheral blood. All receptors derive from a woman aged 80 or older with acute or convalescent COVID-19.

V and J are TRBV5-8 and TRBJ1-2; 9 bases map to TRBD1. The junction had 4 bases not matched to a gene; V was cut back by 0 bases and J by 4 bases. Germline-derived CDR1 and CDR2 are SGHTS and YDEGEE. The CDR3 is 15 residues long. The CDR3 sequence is CASSLETGGAYGYTF. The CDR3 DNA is TGTGCCAGCAGCTTGGAGACAGGGGGAGCCTATGGCTACACCTTC. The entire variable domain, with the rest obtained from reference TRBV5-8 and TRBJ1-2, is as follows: EAGVTQSPTHLIKTRGQQATLRCSPISGHTSVYWYQQALGLGLQFLLWYDEGEERNRGNFPPRFSGRQFPNYSSELNVNALELEDSALYLCASSLETGGAYGYTFGSGTRLTVV.

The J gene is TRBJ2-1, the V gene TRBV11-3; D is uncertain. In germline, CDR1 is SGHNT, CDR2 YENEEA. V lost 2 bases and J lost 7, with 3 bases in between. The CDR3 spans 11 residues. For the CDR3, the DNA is TGTGCCAGCAGCTTATCAAATGAGCAGTTCTTC. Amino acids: CASSLSNEQFF.

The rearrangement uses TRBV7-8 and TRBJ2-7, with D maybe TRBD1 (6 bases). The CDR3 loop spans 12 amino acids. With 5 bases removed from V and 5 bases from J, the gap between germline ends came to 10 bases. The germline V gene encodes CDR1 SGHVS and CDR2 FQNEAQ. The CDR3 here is CASSGTGHEQYF. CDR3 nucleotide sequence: TGTGCCAGCAGCGGAACAGGGCACGAGCAGTACTTC.

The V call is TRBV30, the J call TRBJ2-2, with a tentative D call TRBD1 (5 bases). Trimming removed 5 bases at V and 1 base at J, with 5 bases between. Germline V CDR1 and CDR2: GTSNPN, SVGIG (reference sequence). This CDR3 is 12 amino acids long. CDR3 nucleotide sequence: TGTGCCTGGGGACAGAACACCGGGGAGCTGTTTTTT. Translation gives CAWGQNTGELFF.

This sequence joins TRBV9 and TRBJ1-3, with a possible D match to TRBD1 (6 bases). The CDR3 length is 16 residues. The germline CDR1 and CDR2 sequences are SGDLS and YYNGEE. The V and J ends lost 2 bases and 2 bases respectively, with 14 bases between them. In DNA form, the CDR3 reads TGTGCCAGCAGCGTCGAAGCAGGGGTTCCTGGAAACACCATATATTTT. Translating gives CASSVEAGVPGNTIYF.

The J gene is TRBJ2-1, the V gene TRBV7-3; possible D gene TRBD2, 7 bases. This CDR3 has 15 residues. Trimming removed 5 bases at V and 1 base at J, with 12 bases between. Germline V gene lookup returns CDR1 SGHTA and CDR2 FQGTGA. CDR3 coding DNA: TGTGCCAGCAGCCCTAGGGGGGGGTCCTACAATGAGCAGTTCTTC. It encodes CASSPRGGSYNEQFF. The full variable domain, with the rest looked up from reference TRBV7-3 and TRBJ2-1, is GAGVSQTPSNKVTEKGKYVELRCDPISGHTALYWYRQSLGQGPEFLIYFQGTGAADDSGLPNDRFFAVRPEGSVSTLKIQRTERGDSAVYLCASSPRGGSYNEQFFGPGTRLTVL.

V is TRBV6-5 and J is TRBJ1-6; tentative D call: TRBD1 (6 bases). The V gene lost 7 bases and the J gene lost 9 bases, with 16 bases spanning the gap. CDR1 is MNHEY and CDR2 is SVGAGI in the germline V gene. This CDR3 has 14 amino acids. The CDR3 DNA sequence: TGTGCCAGCATAAGGACAGCCGGGGTTTCACCCCTCCACTTT. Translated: CASIRTAGVSPLHF.

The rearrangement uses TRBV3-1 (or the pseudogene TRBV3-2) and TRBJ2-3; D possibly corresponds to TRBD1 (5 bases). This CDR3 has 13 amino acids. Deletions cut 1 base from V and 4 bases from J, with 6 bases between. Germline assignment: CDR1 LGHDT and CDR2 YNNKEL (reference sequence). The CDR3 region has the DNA TGTGCCAGCAGCCAAGTAGGGGCAGATACGCAGTATTTT. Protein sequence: CASSQVGADTQYF.

CDR3 protein: CASSVVSATYNEQFF. The CDR3 DNA follows: TGTGCCAGCAGCGTAGTTAGCGCAACCTACAATGAGCAGTTCTTC. J is TRBJ2-1 and V is TRBV9; a possible D gene is TRBD2 (5 bases). Germline-derived CDR1 and CDR2 are SGDLS and YYNGEE. This CDR3 comprises 15 residues. Trimming took off 0 bases at V and 2 bases at J, with 9 bases between the two ends.

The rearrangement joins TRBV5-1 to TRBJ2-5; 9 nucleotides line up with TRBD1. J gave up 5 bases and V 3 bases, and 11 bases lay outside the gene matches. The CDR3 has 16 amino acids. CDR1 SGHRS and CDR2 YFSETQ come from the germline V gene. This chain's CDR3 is CASSWGLGQGLETQYF. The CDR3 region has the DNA TGCGCCAGCAGCTGGGGACTGGGACAGGGTTTGGAGACCCAGTACTTC.

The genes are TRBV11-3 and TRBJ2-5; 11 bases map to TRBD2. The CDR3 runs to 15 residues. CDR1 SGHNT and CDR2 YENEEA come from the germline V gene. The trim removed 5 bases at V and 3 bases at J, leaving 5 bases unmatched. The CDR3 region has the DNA TGTGCCAGCAGCCAGTGGGGACTAGCGGAAGAGACCCAGTACTTC. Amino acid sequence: CASSQWGLAEETQYF. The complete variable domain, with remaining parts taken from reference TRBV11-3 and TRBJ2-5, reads EAGVVQSPRYKIIEKKQPVAFWCNPISGHNTLYWYLQNLGQGPELLIRYENEEAVDDSQLPKDRFSAERLKGVDSTLKIQPAELGDSAVYLCASSQWGLAEETQYFGPGTRLLVL.

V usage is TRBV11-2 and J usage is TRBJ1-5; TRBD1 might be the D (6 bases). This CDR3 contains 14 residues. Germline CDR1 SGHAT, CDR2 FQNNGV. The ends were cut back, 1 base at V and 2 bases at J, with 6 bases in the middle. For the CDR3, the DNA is TGTGCCAGCAGCTTAGCAGGGGGCAATCAGCCCCAGCATTTT. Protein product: CASSLAGGNQPQHF.

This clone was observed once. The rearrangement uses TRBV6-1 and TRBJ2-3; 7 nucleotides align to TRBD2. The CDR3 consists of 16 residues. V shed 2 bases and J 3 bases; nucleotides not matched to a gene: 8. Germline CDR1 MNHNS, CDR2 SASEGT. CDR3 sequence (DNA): TGTGCCAGCAGTGAACTGACTAGCTTTAGGACAGATACGCAGTATTTT. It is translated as CASSELTSFRTDTQYF.

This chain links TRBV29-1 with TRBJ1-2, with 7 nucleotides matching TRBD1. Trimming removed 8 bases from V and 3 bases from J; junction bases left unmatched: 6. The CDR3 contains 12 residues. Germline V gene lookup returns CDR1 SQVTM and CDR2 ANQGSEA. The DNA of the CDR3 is TGCAGCACAGACAGGGAAGACTATGGCTACACCTTC. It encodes CSTDREDYGYTF.

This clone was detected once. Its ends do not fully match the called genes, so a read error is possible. The CDR3: CAISGGRSGARDF. The CDR3 nucleotides are TGTGCCATCAGTGGTGGTCGGAGCGGGGCAAGGGATTTT. V usage is TRBV10-3 and J usage is TRBJ2-3, with 7 bases fitting TRBD2. The CDR3 is 13 amino acids. Germline CDR1 is ENHRY and CDR2 is SYGVKD.

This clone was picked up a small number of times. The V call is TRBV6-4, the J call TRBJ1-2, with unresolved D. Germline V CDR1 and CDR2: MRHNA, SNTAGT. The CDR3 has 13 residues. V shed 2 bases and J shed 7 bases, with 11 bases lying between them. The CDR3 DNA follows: TGTGCCAGCAGTGACCCACCCCGGGGTGGCTACACCTTC. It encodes CASSDPPRGGYTF.

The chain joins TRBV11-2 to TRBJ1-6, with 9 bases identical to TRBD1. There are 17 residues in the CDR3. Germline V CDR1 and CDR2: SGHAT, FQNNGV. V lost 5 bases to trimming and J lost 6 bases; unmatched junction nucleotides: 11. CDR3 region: CASSARPGQGSNSPLHF. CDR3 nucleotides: TGTGCCAGCAGCGCTAGACCGGGACAGGGCTCTAATTCACCCCTCCACTTT.

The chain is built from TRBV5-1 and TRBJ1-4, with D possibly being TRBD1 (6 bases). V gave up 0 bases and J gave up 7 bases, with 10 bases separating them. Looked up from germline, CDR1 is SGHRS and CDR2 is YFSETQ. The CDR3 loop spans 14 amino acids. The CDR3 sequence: CASSLGDKIEKLFF. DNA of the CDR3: TGCGCCAGCAGCTTGGGGGACAAGATTGAAAAACTGTTTTTT.

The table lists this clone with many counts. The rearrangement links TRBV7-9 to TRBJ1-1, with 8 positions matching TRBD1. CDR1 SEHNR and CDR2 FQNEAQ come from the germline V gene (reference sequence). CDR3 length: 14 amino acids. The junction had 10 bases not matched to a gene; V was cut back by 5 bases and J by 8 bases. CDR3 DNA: TGTGCCAGCAGCATCGGGACAGGAACTTACGAAGCTTTCTTT. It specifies CASSIGTGTYEAFF.

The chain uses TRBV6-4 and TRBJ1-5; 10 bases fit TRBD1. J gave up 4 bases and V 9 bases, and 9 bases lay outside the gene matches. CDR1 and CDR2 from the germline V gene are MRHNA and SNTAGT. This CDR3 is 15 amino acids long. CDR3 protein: CARLPPDRGNQPQHF. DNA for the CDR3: TGTGCCAGACTTCCTCCGGACAGGGGGAATCAGCCCCAGCATTTT.

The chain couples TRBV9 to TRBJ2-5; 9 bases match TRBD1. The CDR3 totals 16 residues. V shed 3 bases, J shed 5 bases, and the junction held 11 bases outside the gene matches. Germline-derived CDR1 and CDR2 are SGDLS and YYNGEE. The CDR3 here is CASSATGGASGETQYF. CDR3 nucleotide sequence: TGTGCCAGCAGCGCCACAGGGGGCGCCTCTGGGGAGACCCAGTACTTC.

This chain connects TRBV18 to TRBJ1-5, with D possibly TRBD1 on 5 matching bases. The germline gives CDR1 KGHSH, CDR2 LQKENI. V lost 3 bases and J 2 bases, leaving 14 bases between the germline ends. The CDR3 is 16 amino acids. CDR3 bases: TGTGCCAGCTCACCCGTGGCAGGGCTAGGCAATCAGCCCCAGCATTTT. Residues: CASSPVAGLGNQPQHF.

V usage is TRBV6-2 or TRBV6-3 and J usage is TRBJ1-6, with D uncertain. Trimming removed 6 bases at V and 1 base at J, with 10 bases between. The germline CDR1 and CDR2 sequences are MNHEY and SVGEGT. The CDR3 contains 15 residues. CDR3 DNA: TGTGCCAGCAGCCAGAGGGCTTCCTATAATTCACCCCTCCACTTT. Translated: CASSQRASYNSPLHF.

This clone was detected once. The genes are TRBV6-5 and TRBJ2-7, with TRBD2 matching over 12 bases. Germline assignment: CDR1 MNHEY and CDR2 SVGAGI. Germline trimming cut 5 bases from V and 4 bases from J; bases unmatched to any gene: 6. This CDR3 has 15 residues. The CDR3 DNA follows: TGTGCCAGCAGTCCCCAAGGGACTAGCGGGTACGAGCAGTACTTC. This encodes CASSPQGTSGYEQYF.

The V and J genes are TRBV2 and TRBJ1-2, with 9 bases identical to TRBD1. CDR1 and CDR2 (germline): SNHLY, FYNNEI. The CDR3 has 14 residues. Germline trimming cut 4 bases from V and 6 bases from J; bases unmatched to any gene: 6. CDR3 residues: CASSGQGVRNGYTF. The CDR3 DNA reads TGTGCCAGCAGTGGACAGGGGGTTCGAAATGGCTACACCTTC. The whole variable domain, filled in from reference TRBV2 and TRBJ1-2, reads EPEVTQTPSHQVTQMGQEVILRCVPISNHLYFYWYRQILGQKVEFLVSFYNNEISEKSEIFDDQFSVERPDGSNFTLKIRSTKLEDSAMYFCASSGQGVRNGYTFGSGTRLTVV.

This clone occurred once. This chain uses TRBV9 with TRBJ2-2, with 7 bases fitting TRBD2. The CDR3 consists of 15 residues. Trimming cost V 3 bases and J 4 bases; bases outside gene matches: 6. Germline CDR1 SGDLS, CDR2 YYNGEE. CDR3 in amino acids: CASSAATSSTGELFF. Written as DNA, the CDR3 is TGTGCCAGCAGCGCTGCGACTAGCAGCACCGGGGAGCTGTTTTTT.

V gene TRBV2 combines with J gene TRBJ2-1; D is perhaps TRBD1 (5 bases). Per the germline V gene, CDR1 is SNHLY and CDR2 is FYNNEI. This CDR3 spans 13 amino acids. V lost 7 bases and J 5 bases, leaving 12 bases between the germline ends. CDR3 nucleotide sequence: TGTGCCAGCACTACGACAGCCAACAATGAGCAGTTCTTC. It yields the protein CASTTTANNEQFF.

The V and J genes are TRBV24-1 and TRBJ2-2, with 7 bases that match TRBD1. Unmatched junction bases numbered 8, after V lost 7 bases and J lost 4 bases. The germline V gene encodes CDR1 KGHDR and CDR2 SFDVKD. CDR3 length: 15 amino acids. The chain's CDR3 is CATSQDRVRTGELFF. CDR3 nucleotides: TGTGCCACCAGCCAAGACAGGGTTCGCACCGGGGAGCTGTTTTTT.

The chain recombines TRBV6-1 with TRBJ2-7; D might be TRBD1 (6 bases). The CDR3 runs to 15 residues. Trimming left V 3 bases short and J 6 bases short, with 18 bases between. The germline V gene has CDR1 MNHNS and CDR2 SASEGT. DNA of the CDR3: TGTGCCAGCAGTGATGTTGGGGGCGTAGGAGGCGAGCAGTACTTC. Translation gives CASSDVGGVGGEQYF.

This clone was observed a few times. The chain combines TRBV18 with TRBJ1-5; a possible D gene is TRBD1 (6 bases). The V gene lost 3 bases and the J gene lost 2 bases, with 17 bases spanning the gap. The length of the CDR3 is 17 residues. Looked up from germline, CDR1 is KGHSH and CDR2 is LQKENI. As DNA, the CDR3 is TGTGCCAGCTCACCGCTTGGGGGGGGCGGCGGCAATCAGCCCCAGCATTTT. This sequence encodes CASSPLGGGGGNQPQHF. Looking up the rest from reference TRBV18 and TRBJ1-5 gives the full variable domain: NAGVMQNPRHLVRRRGQEARLRCSPMKGHSHVYWYRQLPEEGLKFMVYLQKENIIDESGMPKERFSAEFPKEGPSILRIQQVVRGDSAAYFCASSPLGGGGGNQPQHFGDGTRLSIL.